These 25 T cell receptor beta chains were sequenced from one sample in a study of post-analysis software for immune sequencing data (dated by TCRdb to between 2015 and 2017). What the authors observed across the whole study: Patients showed significantly higher frequencies than controls for a handful of TRBV segments, among them TRBV5-6, TRBV5-1 and TRBV20-1.

The antigens these receptors bind are not known. Libraries were made using PCR. The sequencer was an Illumina HiSeq 2500. To reduce PCR and sequencing biases, unique molecular identifiers were built into the TCR beta cDNA libraries. TCRdb handled the public reads itself, with Q25 trimming in fastp and clone calling in MiXCR, and kept productive beta chains. Identical CDR3 protein sequences are pooled into one entry, listed with their most common genes and DNA. Across this sample there are approximately 630,000 distinct CDR3 sequences, with around 60% seen only once. The top ten clonotypes cover 10% to 12% of the sample. What was sequenced was blood. All receptors come from a girl aged 2 to 10 with multiple sclerosis.

This clonotype was seen only a few times. The chain has TRBV7-2 and TRBJ2-3; TRBD2 is a possible D gene (6 bases). The CDR3 has 16 amino acids. Germline V gene lookup returns CDR1 SGHTA and CDR2 FQGNSA. Between the trimmed V and J ends, which lost 5 bases and 0 bases, there was a span of 15 bases. DNA of the CDR3: TGTGCCAGCAGCCCCGGGACTTACCCTAGCACAGATACGCAGTATTTT. Translation: CASSPGTYPSTDTQYF. The full variable domain, with the rest looked up from reference TRBV7-2 and TRBJ2-3, is GAGVSQSPSNKVTEKGKDVELRCDPISGHTALYWYRQSLGQGLEFLIYFQGNSAPDKSGLPSDRFSAERTGGSVSTLTIQRTQQEDSAVYLCASSPGTYPSTDTQYFGPGTRLTVL.

The chain combines TRBV11-2 with TRBJ2-3; 11 positions agree with TRBD2. This CDR3 comprises 16 residues. V lost 10 bases and J lost 8; bases outside the gene matches: 17. Per the germline V gene, CDR1 is SGHAT and CDR2 is FQNNGV. The CDR3 loop is CATGLGAGLADPTQYF. The CDR3 nucleotides read TGTGCCACCGGGTTGGGTGCGGGACTAGCGGACCCTACGCAGTATTTT.

The sample holds a few counts of this clonotype. The J gene is TRBJ2-7, the V gene TRBV9; the match to TRBD1 covers 9 bases. The tail of the sequence fits TRBJ2-5 better, so the J call may be wrong. CDR1 and CDR2 from the germline V gene are SGDLS and YYNGEE. CDR3 length equals 17 residues. This CDR3 reads CASSVAGTGWKRETQYF. CDR3 in DNA: TGTGCCAGCAGCGTAGCAGGGACAGGGTGGAAGAGAGAGACCCAGTACTTC.

V and J are TRBV7-9 and TRBJ1-2; D uncertain. Germline-derived CDR1 and CDR2 are SEHNR and FQNEAQ (reference sequence). With 5 bases removed from V and 8 bases from J, the gap between germline ends came to 21 bases. The CDR3 extends over 15 amino acids. CDR3 protein: CASSPSSETRFGYTF. CDR3 bases: TGTGCCAGCAGCCCCTCCAGTGAGACCCGTTTCGGCTACACCTTC.

The CDR3 DNA sequence: TGTGCCAGCAGCTCCCCTGGGGAAGATACGCAGTATTTT. This sequence encodes CASSSPGEDTQYF. The chain couples TRBV7-2 to TRBJ2-3, with D uncertain. Trimming removed 4 bases from V and 5 bases from J, with 10 bases in between. CDR1 is SGHTA, CDR2 FQGNSA, per germline. This CDR3 comprises 13 residues.

V and J are TRBV29-1 and TRBJ1-2, with 9 bases fitting TRBD1. V dropped 7 bases and J dropped 3; count of bases not matched to a gene: 3. Germline V gives CDR1 SQVTM, CDR2 ANQGSEA. This CDR3 has 12 amino acids. DNA of the CDR3: TGCAGCGCAGACAGGGGGTACTATGGCTACACCTTC. It yields the protein CSADRGYYGYTF.

This clonotype occurred a few times. The chain employs TRBV10-2 and TRBJ2-3; 15 bases align to TRBD2. This CDR3 region has 16 residues. The junction had 8 bases not matched to a gene; V was cut back by 10 bases and J by 3 bases. Germline V gene sequence: CDR1 WSHSY, CDR2 SAAADI. CDR3 loop: CATGLAGGPDTDTQYF. In DNA, the CDR3 is TGCGCCACAGGACTAGCGGGGGGGCCGGATACAGATACGCAGTATTTT.

This clonotype was counted a few times. The rearrangement uses TRBV14 and TRBJ2-3, with 9 bases aligning to TRBD2. Losses at the gene ends were 4 bases for V and 6 bases for J; bases not matched to a gene: 11. CDR1 is SGHDN, CDR2 FVKESK, per germline. This CDR3 is built from 16 residues. The CDR3 DNA reads as TGTGCCAGCAGCCCAACCGCTAGCGGGGCTACGGATACGCAGTATTTT. As protein: CASSPTASGATDTQYF. Looking up the rest from reference TRBV14 and TRBJ2-3 gives the full variable domain: EAGVTQFPSHSVIEKGQTVTLRCDPISGHDNLYWYRRVMGKEIKFLLHFVKESKQDESGMPNNRFLAERTGGTYSTLKVQPAELEDSGVYFCASSPTASGATDTQYFGPGTRLTVL.

V gene TRBV5-1 combines with J gene TRBJ1-2, with D maybe TRBD1 (6 bases). This CDR3 has 16 amino acids. Germline V gene lookup returns CDR1 SGHRS and CDR2 YFSETQ. V dropped 3 bases and J dropped 4 bases, with 19 bases sitting between them. CDR3 sequence: CASSSLPTGLGYGYTF. The CDR3 DNA sequence: TGCGCCAGCAGCTCGTTACCGACAGGCCTCGGCTATGGCTACACCTTC.

This chain links TRBV5-1 with TRBJ1-2, with D maybe TRBD1 (6 bases). V lost 7 bases and J 5 bases, leaving 18 bases between the germline ends. The CDR3 spans 14 residues. Per germline, CDR1 SGHRS and CDR2 YFSETQ. CDR3 amino acids: CASGATGSPYGYTF. The CDR3 nucleotides are TGCGCCAGCGGCGCCACAGGGAGCCCTTATGGCTACACCTTC. Filled out from reference TRBV5-1 and TRBJ1-2, the complete variable domain reads KAGVTQTPRYLIKTRGQQVTLSCSPISGHRSVSWYQQTPGQGLQFLFEYFSETQRNKGNFPGRFSGRQFSNSRSEMNVSTLELGDSALYLCASGATGSPYGYTFGSGTRLTVV.

This chain connects TRBV7-8 to TRBJ2-1; perhaps TRBD2 as D (5 bases). CDR1 is SGHVS and CDR2 is FQNEAQ in the germline V gene. The CDR3 has 16 residues. V lost 4 bases and J 3 bases, leaving 16 bases between the germline ends. CDR3 DNA sequence: TGTGCCAGCAGCTCCAAGCGGCTGCCCTACTACAATGAGCAGTTCTTC. Residues: CASSSKRLPYYNEQFF.

This clonotype came up a few times. The V call is TRBV3-1, the J call TRBJ2-4; the D gene is possibly TRBD1 (6 bases). The tail of the sequence fits TRBJ2-7 better, so the J call may be wrong. The CDR3 has 13 amino acids. CDR1 LGHDT and CDR2 YNNKEL come from the germline V gene (reference sequence). Here the CDR3 DNA reads TGTGCCAGCAGCCCGACAACAGGGAACGAGCAGTACTTC. Translated: CASSPTTGNEQYF.

The chain couples TRBV6-1 to TRBJ2-3, with 9 bases lining up with TRBD2. The J segment lost 3 bases and the V segment lost 5 bases, leaving 12 bases of the junction unmatched. The CDR3 is 17 amino acids. Germline assignment: CDR1 MNHNS and CDR2 SASEGT. CDR3 sequence reads: CASSPRASGILTDTQYF. CDR3 DNA: TGTGCCAGCAGTCCGAGGGCTAGCGGGATTTTGACAGATACGCAGTATTTT.

The rearrangement joins TRBV6-2 or TRBV6-3 to TRBJ2-4; D ambiguous. V gave up 4 bases and J gave up 0 bases, with 7 bases separating them. CDR3 size: 14 residues. Germline V gene sequence: CDR1 MNHEY, CDR2 SVGEGT. Here the CDR3 reads CASSSDVAKNIQYF. DNA for the CDR3: TGTGCCAGCAGTTCGGACGTAGCCAAAAACATTCAGTACTTC.

V usage is TRBV7-2 and J usage is TRBJ2-3, with D uncertain. CDR3 length equals 14 residues. V dropped 4 bases and J dropped 2 bases, with 10 bases sitting between them. CDR1 is SGHTA and CDR2 is FQGNSA in the germline V gene. As DNA, the CDR3 is TGTGCCAGCAGCTGTTTAAGCCCCACAGATACGCAGTATTTT. Protein: CASSCLSPTDTQYF.

The sample holds a few counts of this clonotype. V is TRBV20-1 and J is TRBJ2-1; 11 bases agree with TRBD2. Germline CDR1 and CDR2: DFQATT and SNEGSKA (reference sequence). Germline trimming cut 1 base from V and 1 base from J; bases unmatched to any gene: 3. The CDR3 contains 16 residues. CDR3: CSARGLAGGSYNEQFF. The CDR3 DNA reads as TGCAGTGCTAGAGGCCTAGCGGGAGGTTCCTACAATGAGCAGTTCTTC.

The genes are TRBV12-3 or TRBV12-4 and TRBJ1-2; D is perhaps TRBD1 (6 bases). This CDR3 region has 15 residues. The ends were cut back, 2 bases at V and 5 bases at J, with 15 bases in the middle. Written as DNA, the CDR3 is TGTGCCAGCAGTTTAACCCGGGGGCAGAATTATGGCTACACCTTC. It encodes CASSLTRGQNYGYTF.

The chain uses TRBV10-1 and TRBJ1-2, with D perhaps matching TRBD1 (6 bases). The germline V gene encodes CDR1 WNHNN and CDR2 SYGVQD (reference sequence). The CDR3 sequence is 15 residues long. Trimming removed 5 bases from V and 7 bases from J, with 20 bases in between. CDR3 nucleotides: TGCGCCAGCAGTAGATCGGCGGGGGCTATAGGTGGCTACACCTTC. Its translation is CASSRSAGAIGGYTF.

This chain uses TRBV6-1 with TRBJ1-2; no clear D gene. Trimming cost V 3 bases and J 4 bases, with 9 bases left between them. The CDR3 sequence is 13 residues long. CDR1 and CDR2 (germline): MNHNS, SASEGT. This CDR3 reads CASSDRPSYGYTF. CDR3 DNA sequence: TGTGCCAGCAGTGATCGGCCAAGCTATGGCTACACCTTC.

The genes are TRBV20-1 and TRBJ2-4; TRBD1 is a possible D gene (6 bases). From germline, CDR1 is DFQATT and CDR2 SNEGSKA (reference sequence). The CDR3 runs 17 residues. V lost 0 bases to trimming and J lost 1 base, with 16 bases between them. CDR3 bases: TGCAGTGCTAGAGAACCACTGTTGGGGGCTGCCAAAAACATTCAGTACTTC. It is translated as CSAREPLLGAAKNIQYF.

The chain employs TRBV3-1 and TRBJ1-1, with 8 bases that match TRBD1. The V gene end was trimmed by 5 bases and the J gene end by 5 bases; junction bases not matched to a gene: 4. The germline gives CDR1 LGHDT, CDR2 YNNKEL (reference sequence). The CDR3 length is 13 residues. CDR3 in DNA: TGTGCCAGCAGCGGGACAGGTCCGACTGAAGCTTTCTTT. Translated: CASSGTGPTEAFF.

V is TRBV6-5 and J is TRBJ1-4; tentative D call: TRBD1 (6 bases). This CDR3 spans 17 amino acids. The V gene's germline CDR1 is MNHEY and CDR2 SVGAGI. V was pared by 0 bases and J by 4 bases, with 15 bases between. CDR3 nucleotide sequence: TGTGCCAGCAGTTACTCGCCTCCAGGGGATGGTAATGAAAAACTGTTTTTT. Its translation: CASSYSPPGDGNEKLFF.

The chain uses TRBV5-1 and TRBJ2-1, with D hard to call. From germline, CDR1 is SGHRS and CDR2 YFSETQ. The CDR3 is 14 residues long. The germline V and J ends were trimmed by 4 bases and 5 bases, with 13 bases remaining between them. The CDR3 DNA reads as TGCGCCAGCAGCCGCCTTGGGGTGGACAATGAGCAGTTCTTC. The encoded protein is CASSRLGVDNEQFF.

J is TRBJ2-5 and V is TRBV29-1; TRBD1 is a possible D gene (6 bases). Germline V gene sequence: CDR1 SQVTM, CDR2 ANQGSEA. The CDR3 is 12 amino acids. The V end was cut by 8 bases, the J end by 4 bases, with 14 bases between. The CDR3 coding sequence is TGCAGCCCGCTAATGGGGGCAGAGACCCAGTACTTC. Translation gives CSPLMGAETQYF. The variable domain in full, with the rest retrieved from reference TRBV29-1 and TRBJ2-5, is SAVISQKPSRDICQRGTSLTIQCQVDSQVTMMFWYRQQPGQSLTLIATANQGSEATYESGFVIDKFPISRPNLTFSTLTVSNMSPEDSSIYLCSPLMGAETQYFGPGTRLLVL.

The chain recombines TRBV13 with TRBJ2-1; tentatively, D is TRBD1 (6 bases). CDR3 size: 15 residues. The germline V and J ends were trimmed by 6 bases and 0 bases, with 12 bases remaining between them. Germline CDR1 PRHDT, CDR2 FYEKMQ (reference sequence). The CDR3 sequence: CASSSDRFSYNEQFF. CDR3 nucleotides: TGTGCCAGCAGTTCTGACAGGTTCTCCTACAATGAGCAGTTCTTC.